The clone carrying this TCR beta chain has just a few counts. Its cognate antigen is unknown. The data belong to a study of Graves' ophthalmopathy and Graves' hyperthyroidism. Exclusion covered patients with other autoimmune diseases or uncontrolled infections (as well as pregnancy or lactation). The authors amplified TCR beta CDR3 regions from RNA transcripts. Following a first-round RT-PCR that used HTBI primers, a second-round multiplex PCR was carried out. Each CDR3 protein is one row after TCRdb ran MiXCR on the multiplex PCR reads. Here the sample spans under 350,000 distinct CDR3 sequences, 15% to 20% being singletons. V shed 3 bases and J 6 bases; nucleotides not matched to a gene: 10. Germline-derived CDR1 and CDR2 are LNHDA and SQIVND (reference sequence). The CDR3 loop spans 15 amino acids. Whole-study findings and limits: A 13-signature model separated ophthalmopathy from stable hyperthyroidism, reaching 85% to 90% sensitivity and around 83% specificity cross-validated.

The clonotype originates from an adult man with Graves' ophthalmopathy. The rearrangement joins TRBV19 to TRBJ2-7, with TRBD1 identical over 8 bases. Source material: peripheral blood. CDR3 loop: CASSIQAGGFSEQYF. In nucleotides, the CDR3 is TGTGCCAGTAGTATTCAGGCAGGGGGCTTCTCCGAGCAGTACTTC.